This T cell receptor beta chain emerged from a study of blood T cell repertoires in COVID-19. The wider study: Italy, Spain and the United States were the sources of the convalescent and acute COVID-19 samples. PBMCs, B-cell-depleted T cells, or T cells provided the cDNA or gDNA that made up the material.

Original data processing: Amplification of reference gene primers was used by the study to estimate nucleated cell counts. Clones were sequenced by immunoSEQ multiplex PCR, and TCRdb holds only the in-frame ones, with some missing. V and J calls and clone size follow that table, whereas D and trimming were derived from the DNA. The sample shows about 36,000 clones, roughly 88% of them seen only once. Germline V gene sequence: CDR1 SGHRS, CDR2 YFSETQ. V lost 0 bases to trimming and J lost 5 bases, with 12 bases between them. The CDR3 loop spans 15 amino acids. In its sample, this clone was seen once. This receptor was identified in a human donor in a cohort sampled during active COVID-19. The chain recombines TRBV5-1 with TRBJ2-1; a weak D match, TRBD2 (6 bases). Sequences were obtained from peripheral blood. Here the CDR3 reads CASSLALAINNEQFF. The CDR3 DNA sequence: TGCGCCAGCAGCTTGGCCCTAGCGATAAACAATGAGCAGTTCTTC.